Listed below are T cell receptor beta chains from one sample, sequenced in a study of OX40 agonist ivuxolimab in advanced cancers. TCRdb's copy holds only in-frame clones and misses some; the assay was immunoSEQ multiplex PCR. This sample yields around 23,000 clones, of which 70% to 90% are seen a single time; about 23% belongs to the top ten. Sequenced here: CD4+ or CD8+ T cells sorted from blood, sampled in a trial of the OX40 agonist ivuxolimab. The receptors stem from an adult with an advanced solid tumor such as melanoma, head and neck, liver or kidney cancer. CDR3s include the opening cysteine and the closing phenylalanine or tryptophan. A D gene is named only where the DNA matches it firmly. The listing skips clone size in some rows; elsewhere it reads once, few, many or a size class.

abundance	v_gene	j_gene	d_gene	CDR3aa	CDR3nt
-	TRBV13	TRBJ2-7	TRBD2	CASSLEGLAYEQYF	TGTGCCAGCAGCTTAGAAGGACTAGCCTACGAGCAGTACTTC
-	TRBV5-4	TRBJ2-7	TRBD1	CASSDGQGYEQYF	TGTGCCAGCAGCGACGGACAGGGTTACGAGCAGTACTTC
-	TRBV10-3	TRBJ2-3	TRBD2	CAISVSSGGNHPPADTQYF	TGTGCCATCAGTGTTAGTAGCGGGGGGAATCATCCCCCGGCAGATACGCAGTATTTT
once	TRBV4-3	TRBJ2-1	-	CASSRGHSSYNEQFF	TGCGCCAGCAGCCGAGGGCATAGCTCCTACAATGAGCAGTTCTTC
-	TRBV19	TRBJ2-2	-	CASRRGAGTGELFF	TGTGCCAGTAGGAGGGGCGCGGGCACCGGGGAGCTGTTTTTT
-	TRBV11-2	TRBJ2-1	-	CASSDTGDNGEQFF	TGTGCCAGCAGCGATACCGGGGACAACGGGGAGCAGTTCTTC
-	TRBV15	TRBJ2-5	-	CATSVTGTARGTQYF	TGTGCCACCAGTGTGACGGGGACGGCCCGGGGGACCCAGTACTTC
-	TRBV9	TRBJ1-2	-	CASSGYWGANYGYTF	TGTGCCAGCAGCGGTTACTGGGGTGCTAACTATGGCTACACCTTC
-	TRBV7-6	TRBJ2-6	-	CASSQLSGANVLTF	TGTGCCAGCAGCCAACTCTCTGGGGCCAACGTCCTGACTTTC
-	TRBV7-9	TRBJ2-3	TRBD2	CASRYPREGGDTQYF	TGTGCCAGCAGATATCCGCGGGAGGGTGGGGATACGCAGTATTTT
-	TRBV7-3	TRBJ2-3	-	CASSLLGSGTDTQYF	TGTGCCAGCAGCTTACTAGGCTCTGGCACAGATACGCAGTATTTT
-	TRBV4-1	TRBJ2-1	TRBD1	CASSQRQGSSYNEQFF	TGCGCCAGCAGCCAGAGACAGGGAAGCTCCTACAATGAGCAGTTCTTC
-	TRBV9	TRBJ2-5	-	CASSPWTGETQYF	TGTGCCAGCAGCCCGTGGACGGGGGAGACCCAGTACTTC
-	TRBV28	TRBJ1-1	TRBD1	CASLYGTGYTEAFF	TGTGCCAGCTTGTATGGGACAGGGTACACTGAAGCTTTCTTT
-	TRBV5-6	TRBJ2-7	TRBD1	CASSAGTGADEQYF	TGTGCCAGCAGCGCCGGGACAGGGGCGGACGAGCAGTACTTC